The 21 T cell receptor beta chains listed next were all sequenced from one sample in a study of T cell responses to AZD1222 COVID-19 vaccine. Here immunoSEQ multiplex PCR was the method, and the copy in TCRdb shows in-frame clones only, minus some. This sample yields about 160,000 clones, of which 80% to 95% are seen a single time; roughly 3.1% belongs to the top ten. The sample was peripheral blood, taken 28 days after the second AZD1222 dose. The receptors come from an adult who received the AZD1222 COVID-19 vaccine.

This chain links TRBV3-1 (or the pseudogene TRBV3-2) with TRBJ1-1; weak D call: TRBD1 (6 bases). V gave up 4 bases and J gave up 2 bases, with 20 bases separating them. The V gene's germline CDR1 is LGHDT and CDR2 YNNKEL (reference sequence). This CDR3 is built from 17 residues. The CDR3 spells CASSPHPGTRGNTEAFF. The CDR3, as DNA: TGTGCCAGCAGCCCACACCCCGGGACAAGGGGCAACACTGAAGCTTTCTTT.

The V gene is TRBV7-2, the J gene TRBJ2-1, with D possibly TRBD2 on 7 matching bases. V gave up 5 bases and J gave up 2 bases, with 10 bases separating them. Germline V gene lookup returns CDR1 SGHTA and CDR2 FQGNSA. The CDR3 length is 14 residues. The CDR3 protein is CASSGRGAYNEQFF. For the CDR3, the DNA is TGTGCCAGCAGCGGGAGGGGGGCCTACAATGAGCAGTTCTTC.

The J gene is TRBJ2-1, the V gene TRBV10-1; 11 bases line up with TRBD2. Unmatched junction bases numbered 1, after V lost 0 bases and J lost 6 bases. This CDR3 comprises 15 residues. The V gene's germline CDR1 is WNHNN and CDR2 SYGVQD (reference sequence). In DNA, the CDR3 is TGCGCCAGCAGTGAGTCTACTAGCGGGGGCAATGAGCAGTTCTTC. This encodes CASSESTSGGNEQFF.

The rearrangement uses TRBV19 and TRBJ1-1; D unresolved. The CDR3 sequence is 15 residues long. Germline V CDR1 and CDR2: LNHDA, SQIVND (reference sequence). The V end was cut by 5 bases, the J end by 3 bases, with 16 bases between. The CDR3 here is CASSLGSGSYTEAFF. Written as DNA, the CDR3 is TGTGCCAGTAGTCTCGGGTCGGGGTCCTACACTGAAGCTTTCTTT.

V is TRBV25-1 and J is TRBJ2-4; 9 nucleotides line up with TRBD2. There are 15 residues in the CDR3. Looked up from germline, CDR1 is MGHDK and CDR2 is SYGVNS. The J segment lost 7 bases and the V segment lost 0 bases, leaving 4 bases of the junction unmatched. DNA for the CDR3: TGTGCCAGCAGTGAATATTCTGGACTAGCGAACATTCAGTACTTC. Translating it yields CASSEYSGLANIQYF.

The V and J genes are TRBV29-1 and TRBJ2-3, with 13 positions matching TRBD2. The V gene's germline CDR1 is SQVTM and CDR2 ANQGSEA. CDR3 length: 15 amino acids. Losses at the gene ends were 6 bases for V and 2 bases for J; bases not matched to a gene: 5. The chain's CDR3 is CSVKGTSGDTDTQYF. CDR3 bases: TGCAGCGTCAAGGGGACTAGCGGGGACACAGATACGCAGTATTTT.

The V gene is TRBV15, the J gene TRBJ2-7, with unresolved D. The CDR3 runs to 11 residues. Trimming removed 4 bases at V and 0 bases at J, with 1 base between. The germline V gene encodes CDR1 LNHNV and CDR2 YYDKDF (reference sequence). The CDR3 spells CATSNSYEQYF. The CDR3 DNA follows: TGTGCCACCAGCAACTCCTACGAGCAGTACTTC.

In DNA, the CDR3 is TGTGCCAGCAGTCTCCGGGTGTCTAGCACAGATACGCAGTATTTT. Translation gives CASSLRVSSTDTQYF. The chain has TRBV6-5 and TRBJ2-3; D is unresolved. V lost 5 bases and J 0 bases, leaving 12 bases between the germline ends. The germline CDR1 and CDR2 sequences are MNHEY and SVGAGI. The CDR3 consists of 15 residues.

The chain combines TRBV5-1 with TRBJ2-5; 16 nucleotides line up with TRBD2. The germline CDR1 and CDR2 sequences are SGHRS and YFSETQ. The CDR3 loop spans 16 amino acids. V trimming: 4 bases; J trimming: 4 bases; junction bases outside the gene matches: 4. CDR3 DNA: TGCGCCAGCAGCCCGGGGACTAGCGGGAGGGGAGAGACCCAGTACTTC. It is translated as CASSPGTSGRGETQYF.

The V call is TRBV11-1, the J call TRBJ2-2, with D perhaps assigned TRBD1 or TRBD2 (5 bases each). This CDR3 spans 14 amino acids. CDR1 and CDR2 from the germline V gene are SGHAT and FQDESV (reference sequence). Trimming removed 4 bases at V and 4 bases at J, with 10 bases between. The CDR3 DNA reads as TGTGCCAGCAGCTCATCGAGGGGCACCGGGGAGCTGTTTTTT. Encoded protein: CASSSSRGTGELFF.

The rearrangement uses TRBV11-2 and TRBJ2-1; a weak D match, TRBD1 (5 bases). In germline, CDR1 is SGHAT, CDR2 FQNNGV. This CDR3 is built from 15 residues. V was shortened by 4 bases and J by 0 bases, with 10 bases between the two germline ends. The DNA of the CDR3 is TGTGCCAGCAGCTCAGGGTTCCCCTCCTACAATGAGCAGTTCTTC. It translates to CASSSGFPSYNEQFF. Full variable domain (rest looked up from reference TRBV11-2 and TRBJ2-1): EAGVAQSPRYKIIEKRQSVAFWCNPISGHATLYWYQQILGQGPKLLIQFQNNGVVDDSQLPKDRFSAERLKGVDSTLKIQPAKLEDSAVYLCASSSGFPSYNEQFFGPGTRLTVL.

V is TRBV5-1 and J is TRBJ1-1; 7 bases match TRBD1. Germline values: CDR1 SGHRS, CDR2 YFSETQ. The CDR3 is 14 residues long. V lost 2 bases to trimming and J lost 6 bases; unmatched junction nucleotides: 7. CDR3 sequence reads: CASSFRQGGAEAFF. CDR3 DNA sequence: TGCGCCAGCAGCTTTCGACAGGGTGGGGCTGAAGCTTTCTTT.

The chain carries TRBV5-1 and TRBJ1-1; possibly TRBD1 for D (6 bases). Germline lookup yields CDR1 SGHRS and CDR2 YFSETQ. CDR3 length equals 14 residues. Deletions cut 4 bases from V and 0 bases from J, with 10 bases between. The CDR3 sequence: CASSTDSLNTEAFF. In DNA form, the CDR3 reads TGCGCCAGCAGCACGGACAGCTTGAACACTGAAGCTTTCTTT.

The V gene is TRBV7-8, the J gene TRBJ1-2, with 7 bases aligning to TRBD1. This CDR3 region has 13 residues. Unmatched junction bases numbered 2, after V lost 1 base and J lost 6 bases. Germline V gene sequence: CDR1 SGHVS, CDR2 FQNEAQ. The CDR3: CASSLDRGNGYTF. CDR3 sequence (DNA): TGTGCCAGCAGCTTAGACAGGGGAAATGGCTACACCTTC.

The chain uses TRBV7-9 and TRBJ1-5; possible D gene TRBD1, 5 bases. The CDR3 consists of 14 residues. The germline V and J ends were trimmed by 5 bases and 4 bases, with 12 bases remaining between them. Germline V CDR1 and CDR2: SEHNR, FQNEAQ (reference sequence). For the CDR3, the DNA is TGTGCCAGCAGCCCGGTGGAGGGGAATCAGCCCCAGCATTTT. Protein sequence: CASSPVEGNQPQHF.

The rearrangement uses TRBV5-1 and TRBJ2-7, with D possibly TRBD1 on 6 matching bases. The CDR3 runs to 14 residues. Germline V gene lookup returns CDR1 SGHRS and CDR2 YFSETQ. The V end lost 5 bases, the J end lost 3 bases, and 15 bases lay between the germline ends. The CDR3 DNA sequence: TGCGCCAGCAGTCCCGACAGGACCCGCTACGAGCAGTACTTC. Residues: CASSPDRTRYEQYF.

The rearrangement links TRBV14 to TRBJ1-1; D not certain. The CDR3 runs 14 residues. V lost 0 bases, J lost 0 bases, and 5 bases lay in between. CDR1 and CDR2 from the germline V gene are SGHDN and FVKESK. The CDR3: CASSQDPMNTEAFF. CDR3 sequence (DNA): TGTGCCAGCAGCCAAGATCCGATGAACACTGAAGCTTTCTTT.

This clone showed up just once. This rearrangement joins TRBV18 to TRBJ2-7; TRBD2 is a possible D gene (5 bases). The CDR3 is 15 residues long. Trimming took 2 bases from V and 5 from J, leaving 16 bases between them. Per the germline V gene, CDR1 is KGHSH and CDR2 is LQKENI. As DNA, the CDR3 is TGTGCCAGCTCACCATTTTCGGGAAGTTGGGACGAGCAGTACTTC. Residues: CASSPFSGSWDEQYF.

The chain is built from TRBV6-5 and TRBJ2-1; 7 nucleotides line up with TRBD1. Trimming removed 6 bases from V and 4 bases from J; junction bases left unmatched: 6. The germline CDR1 and CDR2 sequences are MNHEY and SVGAGI. CDR3 size: 14 residues. The CDR3: CASRRQGSYNEQFF. CDR3 coding DNA: TGTGCCAGCAGGAGACAGGGCTCATACAATGAGCAGTTCTTC.

The table lists this clone with a few counts. V gene TRBV19 combines with J gene TRBJ1-1; the D is unclear. The germline CDR1 and CDR2 sequences are LNHDA and SQIVND (reference sequence). Trimming took off 7 bases at V and 0 bases at J, with 6 bases between the two ends. This CDR3 comprises 12 residues. CDR3 nucleotides: TGTGCCAGTACGAATATGAACACTGAAGCTTTCTTT. Amino acids: CASTNMNTEAFF. Looking up the rest from reference TRBV19 and TRBJ1-1 gives the full variable domain: DGGITQSPKYLFRKEGQNVTLSCEQNLNHDAMYWYRQDPGQGLRLIYYSQIVNDFQKGDIAEGYSVSREKKESFPLTVTSAQKNPTAFYLCASTNMNTEAFFGQGTRLTVV.

This chain uses TRBV5-6 with TRBJ2-7; TRBD2 matches 7 bases. The V segment lost 4 bases and the J segment 2 bases; nucleotides outside the gene matches: 12. CDR3 length equals 16 residues. The germline V gene encodes CDR1 SGHDT and CDR2 YYEEEE. The CDR3 loop is CASSPGVIAGAYEQYF. CDR3 nucleotide sequence: TGTGCCAGCAGCCCTGGGGTTATTGCGGGAGCCTACGAGCAGTACTTC.